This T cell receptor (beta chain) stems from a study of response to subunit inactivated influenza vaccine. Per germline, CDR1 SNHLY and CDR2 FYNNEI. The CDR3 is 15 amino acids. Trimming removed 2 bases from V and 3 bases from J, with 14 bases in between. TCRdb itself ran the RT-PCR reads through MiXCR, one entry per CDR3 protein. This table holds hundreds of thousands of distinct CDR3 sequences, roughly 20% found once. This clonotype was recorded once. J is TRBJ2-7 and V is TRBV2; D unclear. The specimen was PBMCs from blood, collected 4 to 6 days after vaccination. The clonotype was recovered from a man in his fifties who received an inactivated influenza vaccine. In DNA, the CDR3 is TGTGCCAGCAGTGAATTTACCGGACCTTACTACGAGCAGTACTTC. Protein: CASSEFTGPYYEQYF.